The 28 T cell receptor beta chains presented below share a single source sample, sequenced in a study of blood T cell repertoires in COVID-19. The method was immunoSEQ multiplex PCR; TCRdb's version includes in-frame clones alone and lacks a portion of them. The repertoire holds just under 150,000 clones, more than 75% seen once, with around 4.8% in the top ten. Specimen: peripheral blood. The receptors here all came from a human donor in a cohort sampled during active COVID-19.

The CDR3 spells CASSFGDSPYYEQYF. The DNA for the CDR3 is TGTGCCAGCAGCTTCGGGGACAGCCCCTACTACGAGCAGTACTTC. The chain is built from TRBV7-3 and TRBJ2-7; TRBD1 agrees at 7 bases. This CDR3 is 15 amino acids long. Looked up from germline, CDR1 is SGHTA and CDR2 is FQGTGA. Losses at the gene ends were 3 bases for V and 3 bases for J; bases not matched to a gene: 8.

This chain connects TRBV15 to TRBJ2-7; 8 nucleotides match TRBD1. CDR3 length equals 16 residues. The germline V gene encodes CDR1 LNHNV and CDR2 YYDKDF (reference sequence). Losses at the gene ends were 6 bases for V and 0 bases for J; bases not matched to a gene: 10. The CDR3, as DNA: TGTGCCACCAGTAAAAAGCCGGGACAGGTCTCCTACGAGCAGTACGTC. This gives the protein CATSKKPGQVSYEQYV.

CDR3 sequence: CASSLGTGYSNQPQHF. CDR3 bases: TGTGCCAGCAGTTTAGGGACAGGGTATAGCAATCAGCCCCAGCATTTT. The chain joins TRBV28 to TRBJ1-5; the match to TRBD1 covers 9 bases. Germline lookup yields CDR1 MDHEN and CDR2 SYDVKM. This CDR3 is built from 16 residues. V shed 2 bases, J shed 0 bases, and the junction held 2 bases outside the gene matches.

This chain connects TRBV19 to TRBJ2-3; perhaps TRBD1 as D (5 bases). Trimming cost V 7 bases and J 0 bases, with 14 bases left between them. This CDR3 has 15 residues. Germline V gene sequence: CDR1 LNHDA, CDR2 SQIVND (reference sequence). CDR3 amino acids: CASNPGRGSTDTQYF. In DNA, the CDR3 is TGTGCCAGTAACCCCGGAAGGGGAAGCACAGATACGCAGTATTTT.

The J gene is TRBJ2-1, the V gene TRBV6-6; a possible D gene is TRBD1 (5 bases). CDR3 length: 11 residues. Germline assignment: CDR1 MNHNY and CDR2 SVGAGI (reference sequence). Trimming took off 6 bases at V and 12 bases at J, with 12 bases between the two ends. CDR3 region: CASSMDIGQFF. CDR3 sequence (DNA): TGTGCCAGCAGCATGGACATTGGGCAGTTCTTC.

This clone was seen once. The rearrangement uses TRBV29-1 and TRBJ1-1; perhaps TRBD1 as D (5 bases). Trimming stripped 3 bases from V and 5 bases from J, with 13 bases between. CDR1 is SQVTM, CDR2 ANQGSEA, per germline. The CDR3 extends over 13 amino acids. CDR3 in amino acids: CSVDWGGETEAFF. DNA of the CDR3: TGCAGCGTTGATTGGGGGGGGGAGACTGAAGCTTTCTTT.

Only a few counts were recorded for this clone. The chain carries TRBV3-1 (or the pseudogene TRBV3-2) and TRBJ2-1; D possibly corresponds to TRBD2 (6 bases). Trimming removed 10 bases from V and 3 bases from J, with 13 bases in between. Germline V CDR1 and CDR2: LGHDT, YNNKEL (reference sequence). CDR3 length equals 13 residues. The CDR3 loop reads CATARDFYNEQFF. The DNA of the CDR3 is TGTGCCACCGCCCGGGACTTCTACAATGAGCAGTTCTTC.

V gene TRBV6-6 combines with J gene TRBJ1-5; D gene unclear. Looked up from germline, CDR1 is MNHNY and CDR2 is SVGAGI (reference sequence). The CDR3 totals 13 residues. Trimming took off 4 bases at V and 2 bases at J, with 6 bases between the two ends. The CDR3 protein is CASSSGGNQPQHF. The CDR3 nucleotides are TGTGCCAGCAGTTCCGGGGGCAATCAGCCCCAGCATTTT.

The rearrangement uses TRBV24-1 and TRBJ2-6, with D unclear. Trimming removed 5 bases at V and 2 bases at J, with 9 bases between. This CDR3 is 15 amino acids long. Germline assignment: CDR1 KGHDR and CDR2 SFDVKD. This CDR3 is CATSVSAAGANVLTF. CDR3 DNA: TGTGCCACCAGTGTGTCGGCGGCTGGGGCCAACGTCCTGACTTTC.

V usage is TRBV28 and J usage is TRBJ2-5, with TRBD2 matching 8 bases. This CDR3 has 15 amino acids. The germline V gene has CDR1 MDHEN and CDR2 SYDVKM. Unmatched junction bases numbered 12, after V lost 11 bases and J lost 1 base. This CDR3 reads CAGTQLSGGQETQYF. CDR3 in DNA: TGTGCCGGCACACAGCTAAGCGGGGGCCAAGAGACCCAGTACTTC.

The CDR3 coding sequence is TGTGCCAGCAGCTTAGAACCGGGAGGGTACAATGAGCAGTTCTTC. It specifies CASSLEPGGYNEQFF. The chain links TRBV11-2 to TRBJ2-1; 8 nucleotides match TRBD2. This CDR3 is built from 15 residues. After removal of 0 bases from V and 4 bases from J, the junction contained 2 bases not matched to a gene. CDR1 is SGHAT and CDR2 is FQNNGV in the germline V gene.

This chain joins TRBV28 and TRBJ2-5; 7 positions agree with TRBD1. This CDR3 has 15 residues. Germline values: CDR1 MDHEN, CDR2 SYDVKM. The V and J ends lost 5 bases and 5 bases, in that order; junction bases with no gene match: 11. The CDR3 bases are TGTGCCAGCAGTATTTATTTAGGGGGCGGGGAGACCCAGTACTTC. The encoded protein is CASSIYLGGGETQYF.

The chain combines TRBV30 with TRBJ2-3; 7 nucleotides line up with TRBD2. V lost 4 bases, J lost 0 bases, and 4 bases stayed unmatched. This CDR3 has 14 amino acids. The germline V gene encodes CDR1 GTSNPN and CDR2 SVGIG (reference sequence). CDR3 DNA: TGTGCCTGGACAGTGGGGGGGAGCACAGATACGCAGTATTTT. Translating it yields CAWTVGGSTDTQYF.

V usage is TRBV6-1 and J usage is TRBJ1-2; possibly TRBD1 for D (6 bases). Germline V gives CDR1 MNHNS, CDR2 SASEGT. This CDR3 is built from 16 residues. V lost 3 bases to trimming and J lost 0 bases, with 14 bases between them. The CDR3 DNA follows: TGTGCCAGCAGTGAGGGTAACAGGGTCCCTAACTATGGCTACACCTTC. It codes for CASSEGNRVPNYGYTF.

The chain couples TRBV15 to TRBJ2-7; 11 bases map to TRBD2. CDR1 is LNHNV and CDR2 is YYDKDF in the germline V gene (reference sequence). CDR3 length: 18 residues. V shed 0 bases, J shed 0 bases, and the junction held 7 bases outside the gene matches. Here the CDR3 reads CATSRDYSGRANSYEQYV. DNA for the CDR3: TGTGCCACCAGCAGAGACTATAGCGGGAGGGCCAACTCCTACGAGCAGTACGTC.

V and J are TRBV28 and TRBJ1-5; perhaps TRBD1 as D (6 bases). The CDR3 runs 17 residues. Between the trimmed V and J ends, which lost 5 bases and 5 bases, there was a span of 22 bases. Germline V lookup: CDR1 MDHEN, CDR2 SYDVKM. For the CDR3, the DNA is TGTGCCAGCAGTCCATTCGATTACAGGGTCGAGGATCAGCCCCAGCATTTT. It specifies CASSPFDYRVEDQPQHF.

The chain recombines TRBV6-5 with TRBJ1-1, with TRBD1 matching 7 bases. The CDR3 contains 14 residues. The V and J ends lost 6 bases and 6 bases, in that order; junction bases with no gene match: 10. In germline, CDR1 is MNHEY, CDR2 SVGAGI. The CDR3 DNA is TGTGCCAGCAGAATACTACAGGGGCCGGCTGAAGCTTTCTTT. Its protein product is CASRILQGPAEAFF.

The V gene is TRBV18, the J gene TRBJ2-5; the D is unclear. Trimming took 3 bases from V and 1 from J, leaving 9 bases between them. CDR1 and CDR2 (germline): KGHSH, LQKENI. The CDR3 spans 14 residues. CDR3 loop: CASSPSPLQETQYF. The CDR3 DNA follows: TGTGCCAGCTCACCGTCTCCCCTCCAAGAGACCCAGTACTTC.

The V call is TRBV5-6, the J call TRBJ1-1; D remains unclear. Trimming stripped 1 base from V and 4 bases from J, with 17 bases between. Germline V gene lookup returns CDR1 SGHDT and CDR2 YYEEEE. There are 16 residues in the CDR3. The CDR3 loop is CASSLRKEGWVTEAFF. Here the CDR3 DNA reads TGTGCCAGCAGCTTGCGTAAAGAGGGATGGGTCACTGAAGCTTTCTTT.

The chain's CDR3 is CAVGVTDFPLPYGYTF. CDR3 DNA: TGCGCCGTGGGTGTAACGGACTTCCCCTTACCCTATGGCTACACCTTC. The genes are TRBV10-1 and TRBJ1-2, with D hard to call. The germline V and J ends were trimmed by 11 bases and 4 bases, with 26 bases remaining between them. The CDR3 totals 16 residues. CDR1 WNHNN and CDR2 SYGVQD come from the germline V gene (reference sequence).

CDR3 region: CASSSQGGDTGELFF. CDR3 nucleotides: TGTGCCAGCAGCTCACAGGGAGGGGACACCGGGGAGCTGTTTTTT. This sequence joins TRBV7-9 and TRBJ2-2, with a possible D match to TRBD2 (7 bases). V was clipped by 4 bases and J by 3 bases, with 12 bases between them. CDR1 is SEHNR and CDR2 is FQNEAQ in the germline V gene (reference sequence). This CDR3 contains 15 residues.

J is TRBJ1-1 and V is TRBV3-1 (or the pseudogene TRBV3-2); weak D call: TRBD1 (5 bases). With 0 bases removed from V and 3 bases from J, the gap between germline ends came to 8 bases. Germline values: CDR1 LGHDT, CDR2 YNNKEL (reference sequence). This CDR3 contains 14 residues. The CDR3 DNA follows: TGTGCCAGCAGCCAAGATTCCAGGGACACTGAAGCTTTCTTT. Protein product: CASSQDSRDTEAFF.

V is TRBV5-1 and J is TRBJ1-1, with D perhaps matching TRBD1 (5 bases). Looked up from germline, CDR1 is SGHRS and CDR2 is YFSETQ. This CDR3 comprises 16 residues. Trimming left V 0 bases short and J 1 base short, with 13 bases between. CDR3 region: CASSLALRGANTEAFF. CDR3 nucleotide sequence: TGCGCCAGCAGCTTGGCCTTGCGGGGCGCGAACACTGAAGCTTTCTTT.

The chain employs TRBV7-9 and TRBJ2-3, with D possibly being TRBD1 (5 bases). Germline V gene sequence: CDR1 SEHNR, CDR2 FQNEAQ (reference sequence). V lost 1 base, J lost 4 bases, and 6 bases lay in between. This CDR3 has 13 amino acids. CDR3 nucleotide sequence: TGTGCCAGCAGCTTAGTAGGGGCAGATACGCAGTATTTT. Amino acids: CASSLVGADTQYF.

The rearrangement joins TRBV29-1 to TRBJ2-5; TRBD1 might be the D (6 bases). The CDR3 covers 16 residues. Germline CDR1 reads SQVTM; CDR2 reads ANQGSEA. V was trimmed by 6 bases and J by 7 bases, leaving 27 bases between them. The CDR3 is CSVLDRSTRMVVTQYF. CDR3 coding DNA: TGCAGCGTCCTTGACAGGTCAACAAGAATGGTCGTGACCCAGTACTTC. Filled out from reference TRBV29-1 and TRBJ2-5, the complete variable domain reads SAVISQKPSRDICQRGTSLTIQCQVDSQVTMMFWYRQQPGQSLTLIATANQGSEATYESGFVIDKFPISRPNLTFSTLTVSNMSPEDSSIYLCSVLDRSTRMVVTQYFGPGTRLLVL.

The J gene is TRBJ2-1, the V gene TRBV6-5; 7 nucleotides align to TRBD1. Germline V gives CDR1 MNHEY, CDR2 SVGAGI. CDR3 size: 16 residues. The V and J ends lost 4 bases and 3 bases, in that order; junction bases with no gene match: 9. In DNA form, the CDR3 reads TGTGCCAGCAGTTCCCACCCCGGGACAGTCTACAATGAGCAGTTCTTC. Translated, it gives CASSSHPGTVYNEQFF.

This clone was seen only a few times. This sequence joins TRBV21-1 and TRBJ1-5; the table gives TRBD1 as D, unverified against the DNA. TRBV21-1 constitutes a pseudogene. The CDR3 loop spans 15 amino acids. As DNA, the CDR3 is TGTGCCAGCAGCCCTGGGGTCAGGGGGGATCAGCCCCAGCATTTT. It codes for CASSPGVRGDQPQHF.

The rearrangement uses TRBV12-3 or TRBV12-4 and TRBJ1-5; D gene unclear. CDR3 size: 12 residues. Trimming cost V 6 bases and J 1 base, with 4 bases left between them. CDR3 nucleotides: TGTGCCAGCAGGAGGAGCAATCAGCCCCAGCATTTT. Encoded protein: CASRRSNQPQHF.